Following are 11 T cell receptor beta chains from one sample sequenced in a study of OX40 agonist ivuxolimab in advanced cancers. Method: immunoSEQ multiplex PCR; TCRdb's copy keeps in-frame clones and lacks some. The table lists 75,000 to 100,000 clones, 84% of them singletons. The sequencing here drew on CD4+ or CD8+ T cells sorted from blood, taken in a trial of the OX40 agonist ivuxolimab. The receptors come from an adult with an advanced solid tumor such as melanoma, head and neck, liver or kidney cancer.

The CDR3 DNA sequence: TGTGCCAGCAGCTCCCTTACGGAAGGCTACACCTTC. It encodes CASSSLTEGYTF. This chain uses TRBV6-5 with TRBJ1-2; D ambiguous. Germline lookup yields CDR1 MNHEY and CDR2 SVGAGI. Trimming removed 6 bases from V and 8 bases from J, with 13 bases in between. There are 12 residues in the CDR3.

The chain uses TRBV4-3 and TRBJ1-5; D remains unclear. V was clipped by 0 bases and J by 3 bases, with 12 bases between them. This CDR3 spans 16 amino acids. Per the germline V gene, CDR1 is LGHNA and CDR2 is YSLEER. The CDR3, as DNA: TGCGCCAGCAGCCAAGACCTTGGACGGGACAATCAGCCCCAGCATTTT. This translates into CASSQDLGRDNQPQHF.

The CDR3 DNA sequence: TGTGCCAGCAGTGCTCGGGTGGGCGAAAAACTGTTTTTT. Translation gives CASSARVGEKLFF. This chain uses TRBV7-8 with TRBJ1-4; D is uncertain. Germline assignment: CDR1 SGHVS and CDR2 FQNEAQ. The CDR3 has 13 amino acids. V was shortened by 6 bases and J by 8 bases, with 13 bases between the two germline ends.

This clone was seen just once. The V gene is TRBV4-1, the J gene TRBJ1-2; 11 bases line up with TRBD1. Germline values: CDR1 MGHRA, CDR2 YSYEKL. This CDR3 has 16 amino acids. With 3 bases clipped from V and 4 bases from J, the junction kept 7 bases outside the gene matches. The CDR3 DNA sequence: TGCGCCAGCAGCCACCCGGACAGGGGGCTTCGCTATGGCTACACCTTC. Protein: CASSHPDRGLRYGYTF.

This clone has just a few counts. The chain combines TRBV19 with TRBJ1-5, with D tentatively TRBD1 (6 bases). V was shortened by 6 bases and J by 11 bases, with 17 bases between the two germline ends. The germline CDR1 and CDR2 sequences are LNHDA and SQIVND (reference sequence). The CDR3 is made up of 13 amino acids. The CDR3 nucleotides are TGTGCCAGTAGCGTACAGGGCTGGGGGGCCCAGCATTTT. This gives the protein CASSVQGWGAQHF.

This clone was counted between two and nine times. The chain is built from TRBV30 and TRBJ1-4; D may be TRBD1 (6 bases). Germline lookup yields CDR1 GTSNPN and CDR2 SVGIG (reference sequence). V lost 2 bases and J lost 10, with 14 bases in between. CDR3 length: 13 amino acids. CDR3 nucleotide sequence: TGTGCCTGGAGTAAGAAACAGGGTTCAAAACTGTTTTTT. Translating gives CAWSKKQGSKLFF.

In DNA, the CDR3 is TGTGCCAGCAGCTTTGACAGTTACGAGCAGTACTTC. Protein: CASSFDSYEQYF. The J gene is TRBJ2-7, the V gene TRBV11-2; D may be TRBD1 (5 bases). Trimming pared 3 bases from V and 4 bases from J, leaving 7 bases between. The CDR3 extends over 12 amino acids. The germline gives CDR1 SGHAT, CDR2 FQNNGV.

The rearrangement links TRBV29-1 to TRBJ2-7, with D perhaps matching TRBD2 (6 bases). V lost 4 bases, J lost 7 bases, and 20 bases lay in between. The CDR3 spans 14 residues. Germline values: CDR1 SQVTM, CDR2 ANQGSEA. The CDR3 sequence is CSVVSNGGGGEQYF. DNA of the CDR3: TGCAGCGTTGTTTCGAACGGCGGTGGAGGGGAGCAGTACTTC.

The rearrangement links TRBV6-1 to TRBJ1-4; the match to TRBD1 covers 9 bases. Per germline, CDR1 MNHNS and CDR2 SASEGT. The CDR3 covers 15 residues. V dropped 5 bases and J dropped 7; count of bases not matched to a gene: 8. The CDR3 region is CASSIRDRELEKLFF. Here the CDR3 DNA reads TGTGCCAGCAGTATCCGGGACAGGGAACTTGAAAAACTGTTTTTT.

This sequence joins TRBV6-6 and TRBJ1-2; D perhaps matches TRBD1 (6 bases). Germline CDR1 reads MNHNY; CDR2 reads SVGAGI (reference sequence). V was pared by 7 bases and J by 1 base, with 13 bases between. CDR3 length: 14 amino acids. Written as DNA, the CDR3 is TGTGCCAGCACTTCGGACAGTTTTAACTATGGCTACACCTTC. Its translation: CASTSDSFNYGYTF.

The CDR3 coding sequence is TGCGCCAGCAGCACAGGGGTGCTAGCGTTTCCCGGGGAGCTGTTTTTT. This translates into CASSTGVLAFPGELFF. This chain joins TRBV5-1 and TRBJ2-2, with D possibly being TRBD1 (7 bases). Between the trimmed V and J ends, which lost 4 bases and 6 bases, there was a span of 19 bases. Germline V gives CDR1 SGHRS, CDR2 YFSETQ. This CDR3 has 16 amino acids.